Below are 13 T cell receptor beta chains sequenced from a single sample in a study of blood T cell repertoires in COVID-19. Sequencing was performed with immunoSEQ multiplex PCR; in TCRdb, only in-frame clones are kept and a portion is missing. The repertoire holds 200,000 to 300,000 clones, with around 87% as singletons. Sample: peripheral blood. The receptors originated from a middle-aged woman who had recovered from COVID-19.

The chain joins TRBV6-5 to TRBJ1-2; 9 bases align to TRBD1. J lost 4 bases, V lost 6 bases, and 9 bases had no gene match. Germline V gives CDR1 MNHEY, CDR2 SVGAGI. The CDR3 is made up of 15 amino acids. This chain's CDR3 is CASSPDRGRGYGYTF. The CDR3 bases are TGTGCCAGCAGCCCGGACAGGGGAAGGGGCTATGGCTACACCTTC.

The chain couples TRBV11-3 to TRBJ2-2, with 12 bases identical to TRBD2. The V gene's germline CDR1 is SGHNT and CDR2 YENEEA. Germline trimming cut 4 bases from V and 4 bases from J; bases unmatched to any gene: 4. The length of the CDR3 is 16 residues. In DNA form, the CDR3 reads TGTGCCAGCAGCTCTCTAGCGGGGGGGCTCACCGGGGAGCTGTTTTTT. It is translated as CASSSLAGGLTGELFF.

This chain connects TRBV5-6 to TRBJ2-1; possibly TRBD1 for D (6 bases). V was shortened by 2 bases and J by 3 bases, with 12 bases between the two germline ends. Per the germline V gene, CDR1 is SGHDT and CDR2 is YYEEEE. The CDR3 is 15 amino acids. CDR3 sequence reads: CASSLVGRGYNEQFF. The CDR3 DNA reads TGTGCCAGCAGCTTAGTTGGCAGGGGCTACAATGAGCAGTTCTTC.

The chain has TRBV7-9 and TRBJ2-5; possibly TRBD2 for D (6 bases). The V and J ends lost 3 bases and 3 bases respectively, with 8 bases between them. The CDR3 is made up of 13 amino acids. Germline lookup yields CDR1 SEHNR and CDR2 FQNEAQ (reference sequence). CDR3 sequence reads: CASSLGLEETQYF. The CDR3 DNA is TGTGCCAGCAGCTTGGGACTCGAAGAGACCCAGTACTTC.

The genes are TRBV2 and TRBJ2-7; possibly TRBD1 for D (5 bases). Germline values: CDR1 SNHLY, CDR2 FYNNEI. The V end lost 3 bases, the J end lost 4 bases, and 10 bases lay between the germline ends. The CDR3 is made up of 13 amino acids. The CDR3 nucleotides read TGTGCCAGCAGTGATTGGCAGGGTTACGAGCAGTACTTC. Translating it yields CASSDWQGYEQYF.

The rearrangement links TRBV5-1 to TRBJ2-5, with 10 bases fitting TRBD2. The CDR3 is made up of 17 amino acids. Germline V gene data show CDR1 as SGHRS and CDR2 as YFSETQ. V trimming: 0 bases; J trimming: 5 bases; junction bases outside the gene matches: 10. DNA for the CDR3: TGCGCCAGCAGCTTGGATCCGGTAGCGGGGGGCCGGGAGACCCAGTACTTC. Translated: CASSLDPVAGGRETQYF.

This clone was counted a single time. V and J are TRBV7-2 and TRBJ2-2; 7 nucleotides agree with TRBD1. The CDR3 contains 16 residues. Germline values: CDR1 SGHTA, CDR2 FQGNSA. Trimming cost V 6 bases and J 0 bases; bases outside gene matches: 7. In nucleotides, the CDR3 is TGTGCCAGCAGTTTTGGGGACAGACCGAACACCGGGGAGCTGTTTTTT. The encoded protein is CASSFGDRPNTGELFF.

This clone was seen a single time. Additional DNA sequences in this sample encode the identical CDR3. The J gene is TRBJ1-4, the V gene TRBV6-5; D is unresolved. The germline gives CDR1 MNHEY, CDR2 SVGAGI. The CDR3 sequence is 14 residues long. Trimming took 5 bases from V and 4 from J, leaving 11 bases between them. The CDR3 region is CASSPGRVNEKLFF. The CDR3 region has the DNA TGTGCCAGCAGTCCTGGGAGGGTTAATGAAAAACTGTTTTTT.

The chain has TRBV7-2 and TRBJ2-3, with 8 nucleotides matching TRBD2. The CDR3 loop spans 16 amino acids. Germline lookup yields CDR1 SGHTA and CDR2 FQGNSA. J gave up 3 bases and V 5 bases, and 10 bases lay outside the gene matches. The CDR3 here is CASSPQAGGGTDTQYF. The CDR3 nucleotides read TGTGCCAGCAGCCCCCAGGCGGGGGGCGGGACAGATACGCAGTATTTT.

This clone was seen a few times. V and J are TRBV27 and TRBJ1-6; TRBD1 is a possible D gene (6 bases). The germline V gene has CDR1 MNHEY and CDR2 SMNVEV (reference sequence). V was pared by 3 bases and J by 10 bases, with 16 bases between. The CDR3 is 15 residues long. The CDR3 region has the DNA TGTGCCAGCAGTTTGGGGGCACCTCTCCGGTCACCCCTCCACTTT. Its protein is CASSLGAPLRSPLHF.

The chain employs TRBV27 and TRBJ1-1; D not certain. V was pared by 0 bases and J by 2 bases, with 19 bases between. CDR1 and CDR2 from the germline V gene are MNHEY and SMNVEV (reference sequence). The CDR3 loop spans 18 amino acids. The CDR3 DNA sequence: TGTGCCAGCAGTTTATCTCGCGGGCGGGTAGGAGCTAACACTGAAGCTTTCTTT. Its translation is CASSLSRGRVGANTEAFF.

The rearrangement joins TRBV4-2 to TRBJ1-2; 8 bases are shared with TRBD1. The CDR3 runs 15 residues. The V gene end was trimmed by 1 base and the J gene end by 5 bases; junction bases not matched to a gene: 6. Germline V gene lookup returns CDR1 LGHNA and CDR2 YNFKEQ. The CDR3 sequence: CASSQVNRGSYGYTF. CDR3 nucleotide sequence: TGTGCCAGCAGCCAAGTAAACAGGGGGTCATATGGCTACACCTTC.

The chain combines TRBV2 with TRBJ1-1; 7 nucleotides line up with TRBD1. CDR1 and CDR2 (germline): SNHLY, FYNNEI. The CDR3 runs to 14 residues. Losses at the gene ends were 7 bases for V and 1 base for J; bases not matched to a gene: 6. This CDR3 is CASKPGTANTEAFF. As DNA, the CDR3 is TGTGCCAGCAAGCCCGGGACAGCGAACACTGAAGCTTTCTTT.